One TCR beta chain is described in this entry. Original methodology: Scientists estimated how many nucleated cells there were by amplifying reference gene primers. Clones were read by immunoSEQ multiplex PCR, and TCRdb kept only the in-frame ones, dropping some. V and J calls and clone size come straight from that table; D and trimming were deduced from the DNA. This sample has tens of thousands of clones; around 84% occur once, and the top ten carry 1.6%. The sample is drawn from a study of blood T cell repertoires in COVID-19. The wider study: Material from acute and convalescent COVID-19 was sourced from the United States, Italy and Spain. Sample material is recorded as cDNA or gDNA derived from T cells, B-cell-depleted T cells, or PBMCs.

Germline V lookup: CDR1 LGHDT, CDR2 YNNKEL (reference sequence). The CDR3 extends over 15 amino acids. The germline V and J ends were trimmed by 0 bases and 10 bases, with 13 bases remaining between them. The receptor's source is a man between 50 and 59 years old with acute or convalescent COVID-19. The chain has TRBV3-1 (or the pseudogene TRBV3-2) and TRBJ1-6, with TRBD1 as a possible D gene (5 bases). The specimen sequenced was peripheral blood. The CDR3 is CASSQDHRSASPLHF. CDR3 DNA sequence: TGTGCCAGCAGCCAAGATCACAGGTCTGCGTCACCCCTCCACTTT.